A single sample is the source of the 7 T cell receptor beta chains below, sequenced in a study of blood T cell repertoires in COVID-19. Sequenced by immunoSEQ multiplex PCR; TCRdb stores in-frame clones only, minus some. The data contain some 70,000 clones, approximately 80% of them seen just once; the ten biggest clones take up 8.5% to 10%. The sequenced sample was peripheral blood. The source is a woman aged 45-65 years with acute or convalescent COVID-19.

The V gene is TRBV12-3 or TRBV12-4, the J gene TRBJ1-4; 8 nucleotides align to TRBD1. Losses at the gene ends were 7 bases for V and 8 bases for J; bases not matched to a gene: 3. The CDR3 is made up of 12 amino acids. The CDR3 sequence: CASKWTGEKLFF. CDR3 coding DNA: TGTGCCAGCAAATGGACAGGGGAAAAACTGTTTTTT.

The chain couples TRBV29-1 to TRBJ2-7; D perhaps matches TRBD1 (5 bases). The CDR3 loop spans 11 amino acids. Trimming took 5 bases from V and 5 from J, leaving 10 bases between them. CDR1 is SQVTM, CDR2 ANQGSEA, per germline. CDR3 loop: CSVQTVDEQYF. As DNA, the CDR3 is TGCAGCGTTCAGACAGTCGACGAGCAGTACTTC.

The chain employs TRBV4-1 and TRBJ2-3; 8 positions match TRBD2. The CDR3 totals 15 residues. Losses at the gene ends were 1 base for V and 8 bases for J; bases not matched to a gene: 8. Germline lookup yields CDR1 MGHRA and CDR2 YSYEKL. This CDR3 is CASSQVRAGEGTQYF. For the CDR3, the DNA is TGCGCCAGCAGCCAAGTTCGAGCGGGAGAGGGTACGCAGTATTTT.

V gene TRBV10-3 combines with J gene TRBJ1-1; weak D call: TRBD1 (5 bases). The germline V gene encodes CDR1 ENHRY and CDR2 SYGVKD. This CDR3 contains 11 residues. V shed 5 bases and J shed 5 bases, with 6 bases lying between them. The CDR3 loop reads CAISPGTEAFF. CDR3 sequence (DNA): TGTGCCATCAGTCCAGGGACTGAAGCTTTCTTT.

In nucleotides, the CDR3 is TGTGCCTGGAAGGGAGTGGGTCGGGGCTACACCTTC. This translates into CAWKGVGRGYTF. The rearrangement joins TRBV30 to TRBJ1-2, with unresolved D. The germline CDR1 and CDR2 sequences are GTSNPN and SVGIG (reference sequence). V was clipped by 4 bases and J by 8 bases, with 14 bases between them. The CDR3 is made up of 12 amino acids.

This clone was detected only once. V usage is TRBV2 and J usage is TRBJ1-5; 8 bases match TRBD1. V dropped 4 bases and J dropped 5; count of bases not matched to a gene: 4. This CDR3 has 14 amino acids. Per the germline V gene, CDR1 is SNHLY and CDR2 is FYNNEI. CDR3 amino acids: CASSGTGGDQPQHF. The CDR3 region has the DNA TGTGCCAGCAGTGGAACAGGGGGGGATCAGCCCCAGCATTTT.

This chain joins TRBV29-1 and TRBJ2-5; D possibly corresponds to TRBD2 (5 bases). From germline, CDR1 is SQVTM and CDR2 ANQGSEA. Between the trimmed V and J ends, which lost 7 bases and 4 bases, there was a span of 19 bases. CDR3 length: 14 residues. DNA for the CDR3: TGCAGCGCTCGGGGATCCTCCCGACTAGAGACCCAGTACTTC. Protein product: CSARGSSRLETQYF. Filled out from reference TRBV29-1 and TRBJ2-5, the complete variable domain reads SAVISQKPSRDICQRGTSLTIQCQVDSQVTMMFWYRQQPGQSLTLIATANQGSEATYESGFVIDKFPISRPNLTFSTLTVSNMSPEDSSIYLCSARGSSRLETQYFGPGTRLLVL.